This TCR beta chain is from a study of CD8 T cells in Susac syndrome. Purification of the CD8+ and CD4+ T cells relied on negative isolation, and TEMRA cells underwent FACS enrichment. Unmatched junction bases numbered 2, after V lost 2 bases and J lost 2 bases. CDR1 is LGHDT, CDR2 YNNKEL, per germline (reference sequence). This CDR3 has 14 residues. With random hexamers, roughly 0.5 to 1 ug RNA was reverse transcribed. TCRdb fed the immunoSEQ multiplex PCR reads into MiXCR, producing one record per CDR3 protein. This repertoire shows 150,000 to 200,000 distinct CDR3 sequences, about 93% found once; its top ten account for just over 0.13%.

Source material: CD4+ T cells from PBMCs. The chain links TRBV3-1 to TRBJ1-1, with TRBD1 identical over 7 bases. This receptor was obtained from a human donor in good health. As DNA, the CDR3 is TGTGCCAGCAGCCAAAACAGGGGAAACACTGAAGCTTTCTTT. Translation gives CASSQNRGNTEAFF.